The 17 T cell receptor beta chains given below trace back to one sample, sequenced in a study of CD8 T cells in Susac syndrome. Reverse transcription of roughly 0.45 to 1 ug RNA was performed with random hexamers. One entry per CDR3 protein results from TCRdb running MiXCR on the immunoSEQ multiplex PCR reads. The data show about 85,000 distinct CDR3 sequences, roughly 94% seen once. Source material: CD8+ T cells from PBMCs. All receptors come from a human donor with Susac syndrome.

The chain has TRBV29-1 and TRBJ1-1; a weak D match, TRBD1 (5 bases). The CDR3 loop spans 11 amino acids. CDR1 and CDR2 from the germline V gene are SQVTM and ANQGSEA. Trimming took off 7 bases at V and 6 bases at J, with 12 bases between the two ends. CDR3 loop: CSAGTGAEAFF. Written as DNA, the CDR3 is TGCAGCGCCGGGACTGGCGCTGAAGCTTTCTTT.

This clonotype was detected only once. This chain connects TRBV20-1 to TRBJ1-1; D is undetermined. The V gene lost 6 bases and the J gene lost 1 base, with 12 bases spanning the gap. This CDR3 has 13 amino acids. Germline V CDR1 and CDR2: DFQATT, SNEGSKA (reference sequence). For the CDR3, the DNA is TGCAGTGCGGTCCCGTGGGGGAACACTGAAGCTTTCTTT. Translating gives CSAVPWGNTEAFF.

CDR3 amino acids: CASSVDENYYEQYF. The CDR3 DNA reads as TGTGCCAGCAGCGTAGACGAAAACTACTACGAGCAGTACTTC. This chain links TRBV9 with TRBJ2-7; no clear D. The V gene's germline CDR1 is SGDLS and CDR2 YYNGEE. The CDR3 is 14 amino acids. Trimming removed 0 bases from V and 3 bases from J, with 10 bases in between.

The count of this clonotype is one. The chain combines TRBV7-3 with TRBJ2-3, with D perhaps TRBD1 (5 bases). V dropped 9 bases and J dropped 0 bases, with 10 bases sitting between them. The CDR3 is 13 residues long. Per germline, CDR1 SGHTA and CDR2 FQGTGA. The CDR3 DNA sequence: TGTGCCAGTCAGGGTTCCAGCACAGATACGCAGTATTTT. Protein: CASQGSSTDTQYF.

This chain joins TRBV7-6 and TRBJ2-3; a weak D match, TRBD2 (6 bases). The V gene's germline CDR1 is SGHVS and CDR2 FNYEAQ. V was shortened by 1 base and J by 3 bases, with 8 bases between the two germline ends. This CDR3 comprises 14 residues. This CDR3 is CASSLVGGTDTQYF. CDR3 in DNA: TGTGCCAGCAGCTTAGTCGGGGGTACAGATACGCAGTATTTT.

The chain recombines TRBV18 with TRBJ2-3; D gene uncertain. The CDR3 consists of 14 residues. Germline CDR1 and CDR2: KGHSH and LQKENI. V was cut by 4 bases and J by 4 bases, with 12 bases left in between. The CDR3 DNA follows: TGTGCCAGCTCACTTTCTTTGGCAGCAGATACGCAGTATTTT. Its protein is CASSLSLAADTQYF. The variable domain in full, with the rest retrieved from reference TRBV18 and TRBJ2-3, is NAGVMQNPRHLVRRRGQEARLRCSPMKGHSHVYWYRQLPEEGLKFMVYLQKENIIDESGMPKERFSAEFPKEGPSILRIQQVVRGDSAAYFCASSLSLAADTQYFGPGTRLTVL.

The V and J genes are TRBV12-5 and TRBJ1-1; no reliable D call. The CDR3 covers 11 residues. Germline CDR1 and CDR2: LGHNT and FRNRAP. V was trimmed by 0 bases and J by 12 bases, leaving 8 bases between them. DNA for the CDR3: TGTGCTAGTGGTTTGGTAGGCATCACTTTCTTT. Translation: CASGLVGITFF.

This sequence joins TRBV11-1 and TRBJ2-1; maybe TRBD2 (5 bases). CDR1 and CDR2 from the germline V gene are SGHAT and FQDESV (reference sequence). This CDR3 is 15 amino acids long. Trimming took 1 base from V and 6 from J, leaving 13 bases between them. The CDR3 here is CASSLVGGGGNEQFF. Here the CDR3 DNA reads TGTGCCAGCAGCTTAGTAGGAGGAGGCGGCAATGAGCAGTTCTTC.

CDR3 coding DNA: TGCAGTGCTAGAGATAAAAGTAGCACATACTCGAGTGAGCAGTACTTC. This sequence encodes CSARDKSSTYSSEQYF. This sequence joins TRBV20-1 and TRBJ2-7; D is unresolved. V was shortened by 0 bases and J by 7 bases, with 22 bases between the two germline ends. The germline gives CDR1 DFQATT, CDR2 SNEGSKA (reference sequence). The CDR3 is made up of 16 amino acids.

CDR3 protein: CSVEIVGLAGPYNEQFF. The CDR3 nucleotides read TGCAGCGTTGAAATAGTTGGTCTAGCGGGGCCCTACAATGAGCAGTTCTTC. The chain uses TRBV29-1 and TRBJ2-1, with 9 bases matching TRBD2. The germline gives CDR1 SQVTM, CDR2 ANQGSEA. The CDR3 is 17 residues long. With 2 bases clipped from V and 2 bases from J, the junction kept 10 bases outside the gene matches.

This sequence joins TRBV30 and TRBJ2-3; TRBD2 is a possible D gene (5 bases). This CDR3 is built from 17 residues. Germline assignment: CDR1 GTSNPN and CDR2 SVGIG (reference sequence). Trimming took off 3 bases at V and 3 bases at J, with 22 bases between the two ends. CDR3 nucleotides: TGTGCCTGGAGCGACTACGGGCCAAAGGGTATAACAGATACGCAGTATTTT. This codes for CAWSDYGPKGITDTQYF.

The chain uses TRBV2 and TRBJ2-5; D is undetermined. CDR1 and CDR2 from the germline V gene are SNHLY and FYNNEI. The CDR3 covers 12 residues. Trimming cost V 4 bases and J 5 bases, with 8 bases left between them. The CDR3 protein is CASSGTLETQYF. The DNA of the CDR3 is TGTGCCAGCAGTGGAACCCTCGAGACCCAGTACTTC.

V gene TRBV13 combines with J gene TRBJ2-3; 10 nucleotides line up with TRBD2. The CDR3 spans 15 residues. CDR1 PRHDT and CDR2 FYEKMQ come from the germline V gene (reference sequence). V dropped 0 bases and J dropped 6; count of bases not matched to a gene: 3. The chain's CDR3 is CASSLGPAGGDTQYF. Here the CDR3 DNA reads TGTGCCAGCAGCTTAGGCCCAGCGGGAGGGGATACGCAGTATTTT.

The rearrangement links TRBV9 to TRBJ2-7, with D possibly called TRBD1 or TRBD2 (7 bases each). V was pared by 0 bases and J by 5 bases, with 15 bases between. The CDR3 spans 15 residues. Germline V gives CDR1 SGDLS, CDR2 YYNGEE. The CDR3 reads CASSVAPQGGNEQYF. The CDR3 coding sequence is TGTGCCAGCAGCGTAGCTCCGCAGGGGGGGAACGAGCAGTACTTC.

The CDR3 is CAWSVLGGDTQYF. The CDR3 DNA sequence: TGTGCCTGGAGTGTACTAGGTGGAGATACGCAGTATTTT. The chain uses TRBV30 and TRBJ2-3; tentative D call: TRBD2 (5 bases). This CDR3 is 13 amino acids long. Germline V gene data show CDR1 as GTSNPN and CDR2 as SVGIG (reference sequence). V was trimmed by 0 bases and J by 5 bases, leaving 9 bases between them.

J is TRBJ2-3 and V is TRBV29-1, with D possibly being TRBD2 (5 bases). CDR3 size: 15 residues. Between the trimmed V and J ends, which lost 2 bases and 1 base, there was a span of 13 bases. The germline V gene encodes CDR1 SQVTM and CDR2 ANQGSEA. CDR3 DNA sequence: TGCAGCGTTGAACCCTACGGAGGCGGCACAGATACGCAGTATTTT. This gives the protein CSVEPYGGGTDTQYF.

The chain's CDR3 is CASSLEYGDYEQYF. In nucleotides, the CDR3 is TGTGCCAGCAGCTTGGAGTACGGGGACTACGAGCAGTACTTC. This chain uses TRBV5-4 with TRBJ2-7, with a weak D call TRBD2 (5 bases). This CDR3 is 14 amino acids long. Germline V CDR1 and CDR2: SGHNT, YYREEE (reference sequence). Trimming left V 0 bases short and J 3 bases short, with 10 bases between.